This paragraph covers one T cell receptor beta chain sequence. This record comes from a study of blood T cell repertoires in COVID-19. Study information: Whether acute or convalescent, the COVID-19 samples came from the United States, Italy and Spain. Sample material is recorded as cDNA or gDNA derived from T cells, B-cell-depleted T cells, or PBMCs.

Study processing details: Scientists estimated how many nucleated cells there were by amplifying reference gene primers. Data came from immunoSEQ multiplex PCR; TCRdb stores just in-frame clones and leaves some out. V and J calls plus clone size are reproduced from that table; the DNA served to infer D and trimming. Of fewer than 200,000 clones in the sample, approximately 80% were seen once. The CDR3 is 17 residues long. Germline trimming cut 2 bases from V and 2 bases from J; bases unmatched to any gene: 8. Germline CDR1 MNHNS, CDR2 SASEGT. The sequencing sample was made of peripheral blood. The V gene is TRBV6-1, the J gene TRBJ2-3; 9 positions match TRBD2. This clonotype was obtained from a man in his fifties or sixties with acute or convalescent COVID-19. The CDR3 DNA is TGTGCCAGCAGTGAAAAGCTAGCGGGGACGTACACAGATACGCAGTATTTT. Residues: CASSEKLAGTYTDTQYF.